What follows describes a single TCR beta chain. This entry comes from a study of cytomegalovirus exposure and HLA in healthy donors. This CDR3 contains 15 residues. CDR1 SGHRS and CDR2 YFSETQ come from the germline V gene. The ends were cut back, 4 bases at V and 2 bases at J, with 14 bases in the middle. Vbeta (60) and Jbeta (13) primers were used in the PCR. The assay was immunoSEQ multiplex PCR, and TCRdb's table has in-frame clones only and misses some. The table lists tens of thousands of clones, 60% to 80% of them singletons. Sequencing was carried out using PBMCs. This receptor was obtained from a man aged 30-40 years in good health and CMV-seronegative. This chain connects TRBV5-1 to TRBJ2-3; D remains unclear. The chain's CDR3 is CASSPLAPNTDTQYF. DNA for the CDR3: TGCGCCAGCAGCCCCCTTGCGCCAAACACAGATACGCAGTATTTT.